Below, 14 T cell receptor beta chains from the same sample are listed, as sequenced in a study of blood T cell repertoires in COVID-19 (dated by TCRdb to between 2020 and 2021). Library generation was performed with the immunoSEQ multiplex PCR assay. TCRdb took this table from immuneACCESS and kept in-frame rearrangements with V and J called. Such tables lack part of the clones; where checked against another copy, unresolved V genes explain under half of the gap, and the rest is unexplained. Across this sample there are 260,000 or so clones, with around 90% seen only once. The top ten constitute approximately 0.7% of the sample. The sequenced material came from peripheral blood. The receptors stem from a human donor in a cohort sampled during active COVID-19.

The J gene is TRBJ2-3, the V gene TRBV28; the match to TRBD1 covers 10 bases. The CDR3 runs 13 residues. Germline values: CDR1 MDHEN, CDR2 SYDVKM. V shed 4 bases and J 6 bases; nucleotides not matched to a gene: 1. CDR3 DNA: TGTGCCAGCAGTTCGGGACAGGGGGATACGCAGTATTTT. This codes for CASSSGQGDTQYF.

The rearrangement uses TRBV30 and TRBJ1-3, with a possible D match to TRBD1 (6 bases). The CDR3 runs 14 residues. V lost 3 bases and J lost 5, with 14 bases in between. Germline-derived CDR1 and CDR2 are GTSNPN and SVGIG (reference sequence). The CDR3 nucleotides read TGTGCCTGGAGGTGGGGGCGCGGACGAAACACCATATATTTT. The encoded protein is CAWRWGRGRNTIYF. The full variable domain, rest sourced from reference TRBV30 and TRBJ1-3, is SQTIHQWPATLVQPVGSPLSLECTVEGTSNPNLYWYRQAAGRGLQLLFYSVGIGQISSEVPQNLSASRPQDRQFILSSKKLLLSDSGFYLCAWRWGRGRNTIYFGEGSWLTVV.

The chain is built from TRBV5-1 and TRBJ2-6; D possibly corresponds to TRBD1 (5 bases). V was pared by 1 base and J by 0 bases, with 14 bases between. The CDR3 runs to 18 residues. Per germline, CDR1 SGHRS and CDR2 YFSETQ. CDR3 residues: CASSLYGAMGSGANVLTF. CDR3 coding DNA: TGCGCCAGCAGCTTGTATGGGGCGATGGGCTCTGGGGCCAACGTCCTGACTTTC.

The rearrangement links TRBV9 to TRBJ2-3; D is possibly TRBD2 (6 bases). The V gene's germline CDR1 is SGDLS and CDR2 YYNGEE. CDR3 length equals 17 residues. V dropped 3 bases and J dropped 3 bases, with 20 bases sitting between them. DNA for the CDR3: TGTGCCAGCAGCGCCCGGAGTAGCGGAGTGAGGACAGATACGCAGTATTTT. It yields the protein CASSARSSGVRTDTQYF.

Only one count was recorded for this clone. V and J are TRBV27 and TRBJ1-2; 10 bases align to TRBD1. The CDR3 is made up of 14 amino acids. V lost 8 bases and J lost 1; bases outside the gene matches: 4. The germline V gene encodes CDR1 MNHEY and CDR2 SMNVEV (reference sequence). CDR3 DNA sequence: TGTGCCAGCCGGGGACAGGGGATTAACTATGGCTACACCTTC. This sequence encodes CASRGQGINYGYTF.

The gene calls are TRBV5-8 and TRBJ2-7; D might be TRBD1 (5 bases). Per the germline V gene, CDR1 is SGHTS and CDR2 is YDEGEE. With 3 bases removed from V and 7 bases from J, the gap between germline ends came to 14 bases. This CDR3 spans 13 amino acids. The CDR3: CASSSDSQWEQYF. The CDR3 region has the DNA TGTGCCAGCAGCTCCGACAGTCAATGGGAGCAGTACTTC.

The CDR3 protein is CASSQEDRGKSEQYF. The CDR3 DNA sequence: TGCGCCAGCAGCCAAGAGGACAGGGGTAAAAGCGAGCAGTACTTC. The V call is TRBV4-1, the J call TRBJ2-7, with 9 bases matching TRBD1. Germline values: CDR1 MGHRA, CDR2 YSYEKL. The trim removed 0 bases at V and 6 bases at J, leaving 6 bases unmatched. This CDR3 has 15 residues.

The sample holds one count of this clone. CDR3 protein: CASSQEGVTSVWQYF. The CDR3, as DNA: TGCGCCAGCAGCCAAGAAGGGGTCACTAGCGTTTGGCAGTACTTC. The rearrangement links TRBV4-1 to TRBJ2-7; the match to TRBD2 covers 7 bases. The CDR3 runs to 15 residues. Germline-derived CDR1 and CDR2 are MGHRA and YSYEKL. V dropped 0 bases and J dropped 9; count of bases not matched to a gene: 11.

V and J are TRBV5-6 and TRBJ2-7, with D maybe TRBD1 (5 bases). The V gene's germline CDR1 is SGHDT and CDR2 YYEEEE. The CDR3 has 15 amino acids. Trimming took 3 bases from V and 0 from J, leaving 13 bases between them. CDR3 nucleotides: TGTGCCAGCAGCTACCGACAGCTCCGCTCCTACGAGCAGTACTTC. Protein product: CASSYRQLRSYEQYF. Together with reference TRBV5-6 and TRBJ2-7, the CDR3 gives the full variable domain: DAGVTQSPTHLIKTRGQQVTLRCSPKSGHDTVSWYQQALGQGPQFIFQYYEEEERQRGNFPDRFSGHQFPNYSSELNVNALLLGDSALYLCASSYRQLRSYEQYFGPGTRLTVT.

The chain uses TRBV29-1 and TRBJ1-1, with TRBD1 matching 7 bases. The CDR3 is 13 amino acids. Looked up from germline, CDR1 is SQVTM and CDR2 is ANQGSEA. With 3 bases clipped from V and 2 bases from J, the junction kept 3 bases outside the gene matches. CDR3 loop: CSVERDSNTEAFF. The CDR3 region has the DNA TGCAGCGTTGAGCGGGACAGTAACACTGAAGCTTTCTTT.

The chain has TRBV30 and TRBJ1-1; D remains ambiguous. Trimming pared 2 bases from V and 8 bases from J, leaving 9 bases between. Germline-derived CDR1 and CDR2 are GTSNPN and SVGIG (reference sequence). The CDR3 loop spans 11 amino acids. The CDR3 coding sequence is TGTGCCTGGAGTACCATGAGGGAAGCTTTCTTT. Translation gives CAWSTMREAFF.

V is TRBV3-1 (or the pseudogene TRBV3-2) and J is TRBJ1-1, with a tentative D call TRBD1 (6 bases). Trimming left V 4 bases short and J 8 bases short, with 14 bases between. CDR1 and CDR2 from the germline V gene are LGHDT and YNNKEL (reference sequence). CDR3 length: 13 residues. As DNA, the CDR3 is TGTGCCAGCAGCCCGCGGCGGGGGGCAGAAGCTTTCTTT. The encoded protein is CASSPRRGAEAFF.

Worth noting for this clone: One junction end does not reproduce the germline sequence, and a read error may be involved. V and J are TRBV7-3 and TRBJ2-3, with 11 bases identical to TRBD2. Germline CDR1 reads SGHTA; CDR2 reads FQGTGA. The CDR3 covers 15 residues. The CDR3 DNA follows: TGTGCCAGCAGCCTAACTAGCGGGAGTACAGATACGCAGTATTTT. Encoded protein: CASSLTSGSTDTQYF. Using reference TRBV7-3 and TRBJ2-3 for the parts outside the CDR3, the full variable domain is GAGVSQTPSNKVTEKGKYVELRCDPISGHTALYWYRQSLGQGPEFLIYFQGTGAADDSGLPNDRFFAVRPEGSVSTLKIQRTERGDSAVYLCASSLTSGSTDTQYFGPGTRLTVL.

The V call is TRBV19, the J call TRBJ2-6; 8 nucleotides agree with TRBD2. The CDR3 loop spans 18 amino acids. Germline CDR1 and CDR2: LNHDA and SQIVND (reference sequence). V lost 3 bases and J lost 1; bases outside the gene matches: 8. The CDR3 sequence: CASSIRAGGLSGANVLTF. The DNA for the CDR3 is TGTGCCAGTAGTATTAGGGCGGGGGGTTTGTCTGGGGCCAACGTCCTGACTTTC.